A single T cell receptor (beta chain) is shown here with its context. Germline lookup yields CDR1 SGDLS and CDR2 YYNGEE. The J segment lost 3 bases and the V segment lost 1 base, leaving 4 bases of the junction unmatched. This CDR3 spans 15 amino acids. Clones were read by immunoSEQ multiplex PCR, and TCRdb kept only the in-frame ones, dropping some. This sample carries 24,000 or so clones, 65% to 90% of them seen once, and the ten largest clones take roughly 60%. The data originate from a study of blood T cell repertoires in COVID-19. V and J are TRBV9 and TRBJ1-3; 7 nucleotides line up with TRBD1. The sample comprised peripheral blood. This clonotype was sampled from a woman over 75 with acute or convalescent COVID-19. CDR3 nucleotide sequence: TGTGCCAGCAGCGTACTCACAGGGGATGGAAACACCATATATTTT. This codes for CASSVLTGDGNTIYF.